Presented here are 5 T cell receptor beta chains from one specimen sequenced in a study of blood T cell repertoires in COVID-19. Profiling relied on immunoSEQ multiplex PCR, and the TCRdb table lists in-frame clones only, not all of them. Of some 370,000 clones in the sample, under 85% are singletons; the top ten hold 5.1%. Specimen: PBMCs or T cells enriched from blood (not recorded which). Receptors originate from a woman between 45 and 65 years old who had recovered from COVID-19.

This chain uses TRBV6-5 with TRBJ1-5; D gene unclear. Per the germline V gene, CDR1 is MNHEY and CDR2 is SVGAGI. The CDR3 covers 13 residues. V lost 6 bases, J lost 7 bases, and 13 bases lay in between. As DNA, the CDR3 is TGTGCCAGCAGCATCGGGAGGGTACAGCCCCAGCATTTT. This gives the protein CASSIGRVQPQHF.

In its sample, this clone was seen a few times. The chain recombines TRBV19 with TRBJ2-1; 7 bases match TRBD2. The CDR3 covers 15 residues. Germline trimming cut 1 base from V and 4 bases from J; bases unmatched to any gene: 4. CDR1 LNHDA and CDR2 SQIVND come from the germline V gene (reference sequence). The chain's CDR3 is CASSIGLAEYNEQFF. CDR3 DNA: TGTGCCAGTAGTATAGGCCTAGCGGAATACAATGAGCAGTTCTTC.

J is TRBJ1-6 and V is TRBV7-2; weak D call: TRBD1 (5 bases). The CDR3 spans 17 residues. Trimming took off 2 bases at V and 3 bases at J, with 14 bases between the two ends. CDR1 SGHTA and CDR2 FQGNSA come from the germline V gene. This CDR3 reads CASSLLIRQNYNSPLHF. The CDR3, as DNA: TGTGCCAGCAGCTTACTCATCCGACAGAACTATAATTCACCCCTCCACTTT.

This clone was recorded only once. The chain couples TRBV30 to TRBJ1-1; 11 bases fit TRBD1. The CDR3 contains 15 residues. The junction had 9 bases not matched to a gene; V was cut back by 2 bases and J by 7 bases. Germline CDR1 reads GTSNPN; CDR2 reads SVGIG (reference sequence). The CDR3 spells CAWSNDPDRGLEAFF. As DNA, the CDR3 is TGTGCCTGGAGTAACGACCCGGACAGGGGGCTTGAAGCTTTCTTT.

The chain carries TRBV13 and TRBJ2-3; D might be TRBD2 (5 bases). This CDR3 is built from 14 residues. The ends were cut back, 5 bases at V and 3 bases at J, with 12 bases in the middle. Looked up from germline, CDR1 is PRHDT and CDR2 is FYEKMQ (reference sequence). CDR3 DNA sequence: TGTGCCAGCAGCGGTGCGAGGGCGACAGATACGCAGTATTTT. Residues: CASSGARATDTQYF.